Below, 11 T cell receptor beta chains from the same sample are listed, as sequenced in a study of blood T cell repertoires in COVID-19. The data were produced by immunoSEQ multiplex PCR, yet TCRdb's version contains in-frame clones alone and is incomplete. Seen here are 250,000 to 350,000 clones, 75% to 90% observed once, and the top ten hold roughly 0.8%. The sequenced sample consisted of peripheral blood. The receptor set was obtained from a man under 40 with acute or convalescent COVID-19.

The V call is TRBV15, the J call TRBJ1-6; 7 bases line up with TRBD1. The CDR3 runs 13 residues. Germline V lookup: CDR1 LNHNV, CDR2 YYDKDF (reference sequence). V lost 8 bases and J lost 8; bases outside the gene matches: 6. The CDR3 here is CATQPGGDSPLHF. The DNA of the CDR3 is TGTGCCACCCAACCAGGGGGAGATTCACCCCTCCACTTT. Together with reference TRBV15 and TRBJ1-6, the CDR3 gives the full variable domain: DAMVIQNPRYQVTQFGKPVTLSCSQTLNHNVMYWYQQKSSQAPKLLFHYYDKDFNNEADTPDNFQSRRPNTSFCFLDIRSPGLGDTAMYLCATQPGGDSPLHFGNGTRLTVT.

The table lists this clone with a count of one. V gene TRBV28 combines with J gene TRBJ2-7, with 10 nucleotides matching TRBD1. Germline CDR1 reads MDHEN; CDR2 reads SYDVKM. The V segment lost 6 bases and the J segment 4 bases; nucleotides outside the gene matches: 6. The CDR3 runs to 14 residues. CDR3 in DNA: TGTGCCAGCAGCGGACAGGGGGGTCGGTACGAGCAGTACTTC. Its protein is CASSGQGGRYEQYF.

This sequence joins TRBV5-1 and TRBJ1-3; the match to TRBD1 covers 8 bases. This CDR3 comprises 16 residues. In germline, CDR1 is SGHRS, CDR2 YFSETQ. V gave up 2 bases and J gave up 2 bases; unmatched junction bases: 6. CDR3 DNA sequence: TGCGCCAGCAGCTTCCGGGGACAGGTGACTGGAAACACCATATATTTT. Translating gives CASSFRGQVTGNTIYF.

CDR3 sequence: CASSLSLITGELFF. The CDR3 coding sequence is TGTGCCAGCAGTTTATCTCTAATCACCGGGGAGCTGTTTTTT. The chain employs TRBV28 and TRBJ2-2; no reliable D call. The ends were cut back, 1 base at V and 4 bases at J, with 7 bases in the middle. The CDR3 loop spans 14 amino acids. Germline CDR1 MDHEN, CDR2 SYDVKM.

This clone showed up just once. This chain joins TRBV6-5 and TRBJ1-1, with a possible D match to TRBD1 (6 bases). The CDR3 has 12 residues. The germline V gene has CDR1 MNHEY and CDR2 SVGAGI. V dropped 4 bases and J dropped 11 bases, with 14 bases sitting between them. The DNA for the CDR3 is TGTGCCAGCAGTTCCCTACAGGGTTGGGCTTTCTTT. It specifies CASSSLQGWAFF.

This clone was found a few times. V and J are TRBV18 and TRBJ2-7; perhaps TRBD1 as D (6 bases). CDR1 is KGHSH, CDR2 LQKENI, per germline. The CDR3 runs 17 residues. Trimming shortened V by 6 bases and J by 0 bases, and 21 bases separated the two germline ends. The CDR3 here is CASSPTIPGHVSYEQYF. In nucleotides, the CDR3 is TGTGCCAGCTCGCCCACTATTCCGGGACACGTCTCCTACGAGCAGTACTTC.

The chain combines TRBV6-6 with TRBJ2-1, with 7 bases fitting TRBD1. V dropped 6 bases and J dropped 4; count of bases not matched to a gene: 9. Germline CDR1 is MNHNY and CDR2 is SVGAGI (reference sequence). The CDR3 contains 15 residues. The DNA for the CDR3 is TGTGCCAGCAGGGAACAGGGGATCCAGTACAATGAGCAGTTCTTC. Its protein is CASREQGIQYNEQFF.

CDR3 in amino acids: CASSPAGTGELFF. CDR3 bases: TGTGCCAGCAGTCCGGCGGGCACCGGGGAGCTGTTTTTT. This chain uses TRBV6-6 with TRBJ2-2; the D gene is possibly TRBD2 (5 bases). Trimming took off 5 bases at V and 4 bases at J, with 8 bases between the two ends. This CDR3 has 13 amino acids. Germline V gene lookup returns CDR1 MNHNY and CDR2 SVGAGI (reference sequence).

This clone appeared a single time. The rearrangement joins TRBV3-1 (or the pseudogene TRBV3-2) to TRBJ1-1, with 8 nucleotides matching TRBD1. This CDR3 region has 14 residues. J lost 1 base, V lost 6 bases, and 4 bases had no gene match. CDR1 is LGHDT, CDR2 YNNKEL, per germline (reference sequence). DNA of the CDR3: TGTGCCAGCAGATCAGGGGGCGCGAACACTGAAGCTTTCTTT. This codes for CASRSGGANTEAFF.

The rearrangement joins TRBV19 to TRBJ1-2; 10 bases agree with TRBD1. Trimming removed 4 bases from V and 4 bases from J; junction bases left unmatched: 9. This CDR3 is built from 16 residues. The germline gives CDR1 LNHDA, CDR2 SQIVND (reference sequence). The CDR3 DNA sequence: TGTGCCAGTAGTAGACCCCGACAGGGGGCTATCTATGGCTACACCTTC. Translating it yields CASSRPRQGAIYGYTF.

This chain uses TRBV2 with TRBJ2-3; the match to TRBD2 covers 8 bases. The CDR3 loop spans 14 amino acids. Losses at the gene ends were 8 bases for V and 0 bases for J; bases not matched to a gene: 4. Germline CDR1 and CDR2: SNHLY and FYNNEI. Here the CDR3 DNA reads TGTGCCAGCTCGTTAGCGGGGAGCACAGATACGCAGTATTTT. This encodes CASSLAGSTDTQYF.